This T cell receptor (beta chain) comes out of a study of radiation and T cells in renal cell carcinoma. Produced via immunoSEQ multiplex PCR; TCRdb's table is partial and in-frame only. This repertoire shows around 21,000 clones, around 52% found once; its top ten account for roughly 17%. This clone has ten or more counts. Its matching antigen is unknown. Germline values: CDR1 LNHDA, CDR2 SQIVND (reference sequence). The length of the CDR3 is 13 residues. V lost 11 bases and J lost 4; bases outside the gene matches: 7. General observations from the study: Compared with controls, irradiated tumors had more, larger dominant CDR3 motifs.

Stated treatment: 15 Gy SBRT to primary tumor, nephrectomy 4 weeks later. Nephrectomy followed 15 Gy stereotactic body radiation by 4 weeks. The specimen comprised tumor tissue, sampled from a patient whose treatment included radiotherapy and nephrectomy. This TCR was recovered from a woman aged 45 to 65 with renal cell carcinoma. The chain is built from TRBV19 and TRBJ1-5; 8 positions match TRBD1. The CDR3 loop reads CAGSQGVNQPQHF. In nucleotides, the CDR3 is TGTGCCGGCTCACAGGGGGTGAATCAGCCCCAGCATTTT.